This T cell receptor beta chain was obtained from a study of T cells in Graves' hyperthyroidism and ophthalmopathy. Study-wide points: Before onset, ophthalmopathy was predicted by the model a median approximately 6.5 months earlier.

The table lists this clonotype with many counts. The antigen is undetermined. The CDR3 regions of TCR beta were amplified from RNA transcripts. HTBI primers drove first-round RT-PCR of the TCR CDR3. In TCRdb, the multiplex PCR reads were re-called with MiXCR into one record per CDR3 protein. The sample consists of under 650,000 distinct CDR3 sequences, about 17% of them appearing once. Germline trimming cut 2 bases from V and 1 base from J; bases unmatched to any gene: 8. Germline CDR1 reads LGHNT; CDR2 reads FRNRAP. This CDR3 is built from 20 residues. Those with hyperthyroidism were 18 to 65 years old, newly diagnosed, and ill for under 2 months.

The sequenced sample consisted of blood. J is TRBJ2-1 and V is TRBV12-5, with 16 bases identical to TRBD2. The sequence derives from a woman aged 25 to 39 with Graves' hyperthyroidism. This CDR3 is CASGLYGTSGRGASYNEQFF. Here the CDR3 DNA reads TGTGCTAGTGGTTTGTATGGGACTAGCGGGAGGGGTGCATCCTACAATGAGCAGTTCTTC.